This TCR beta chain is drawn from a study of response to subunit inactivated influenza vaccine (dated by TCRdb to 2016 to 2019). Regarding the study in general: The study used deep quantitative T cell receptor repertoire profiling to track responses to a trivalent subunit inactivated influenza vaccine.

Findings and caveats that apply to the study as a whole: The authors proposed that each seasonal influenza vaccination may bring in only a limited number of new T cells.

Points on this clonotype: Its target antigen remains unknown. Base qualities are not recorded, but no much larger clone differs from it by a single base.

The protocol used for the library was RT-PCR. Reads for this sample came from an Illumina HiSeq 2500. The public reads were reanalyzed by TCRdb: fastp trimming at Q25, MiXCR alignment, in-frame beta chains only. Entries are consolidated by CDR3 protein sequence, retaining the most common genes and DNA. This sample holds more than 700,000 distinct CDR3 sequences; approximately 22% were observed only once. The ten most abundant clones make up roughly a tenth of the sample. Ends trimmed: V by 0 bases, J by 2 bases; bases unmatched to a gene: 4. CDR3 length: 16 amino acids, cysteine to phenylalanine. Only CDR3 DNA remains: 48 bases, in frame from the first base. CDR1 and CDR2 were assigned from the germline V gene as SGHVS and FNYEAQ.

The specimen comprised PBMCs from blood, sampled more than 4 days after vaccination. This receptor was obtained from a man aged 45-65 years who received an inactivated influenza vaccine. Donor details come from another sample of the same person, matched by shared clones. Recombination connected TRBV7-6 to TRBJ2-1; TRBD2 aligns with 7 central bases. The nucleotide sequence is given as TGTGCCAGCAGCTTAGCCCCTAGCGGAACCTACAATGAGCAGTTCTTC. Its protein is CASSLAPSGTYNEQFF.